This T cell receptor beta chain was recovered during a study of OX40 agonist ivuxolimab in advanced cancers. At the level of the study: Patients received the agonistic anti-OX40 (CD134) antibody ivuxolimab.

Here immunoSEQ multiplex PCR was the method, and the copy in TCRdb shows in-frame clones only, minus some. The sample lists 55,000 to 70,000 clones; nearly 90% were seen once. Germline assignment: CDR1 LGHNA and CDR2 YNFKEQ. With 4 bases removed from V and 1 base from J, the gap between germline ends came to 17 bases. The length of the CDR3 is 16 residues. This receptor was identified in an adult with an advanced solid tumor such as melanoma, head and neck, liver or kidney cancer. The material was CD4+ or CD8+ T cells sorted from blood, obtained in a trial of the OX40 agonist ivuxolimab. V usage is TRBV4-2 and J usage is TRBJ2-7; tentative D call: TRBD1 (5 bases). CDR3 DNA: TGTGCCAGCAGCCGAGACAGAGGCAGGACATCCTACGAGCAGTACTTC. Translating gives CASSRDRGRTSYEQYF.